This T cell receptor beta chain originates from a study of identical twins. A few counts support this clonotype. TCRdb called the 5' RACE reads again in MiXCR, with one record for every CDR3 protein. The data contain hundreds of thousands of distinct CDR3 sequences, around 12% of them singletons. These same data were also listed under a study on yellow fever vaccine responses in identical twins.

The sample consisted of PBMCs. This clonotype originated in a woman between 18 and 29 years old in good health.

This chain's CDR3 is CASSSGDTGSYEQYV. The CDR3 DNA sequence: TGCGCCAGCAGCTCCGGGGACACCGGCTCCTACGAGCAGTACGTC. V is TRBV5-1 and J is TRBJ2-7; tentative D call: TRBD1 (6 bases). V was shortened by 3 bases and J by 0 bases, with 13 bases between the two germline ends. The germline gives CDR1 SGHRS, CDR2 YFSETQ. The CDR3 runs 15 residues.